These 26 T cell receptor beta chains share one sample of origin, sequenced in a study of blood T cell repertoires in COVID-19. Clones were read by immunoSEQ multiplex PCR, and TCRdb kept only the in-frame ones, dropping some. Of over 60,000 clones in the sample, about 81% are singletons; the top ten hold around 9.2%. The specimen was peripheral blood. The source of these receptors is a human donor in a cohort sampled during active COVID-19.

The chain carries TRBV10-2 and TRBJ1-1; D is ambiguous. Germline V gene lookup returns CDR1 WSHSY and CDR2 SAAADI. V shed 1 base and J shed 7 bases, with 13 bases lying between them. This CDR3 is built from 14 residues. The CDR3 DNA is TGCGCCAGCAGTGAGTTCACGGTTAGGAGTGAAGCTTTCTTT. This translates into CASSEFTVRSEAFF.

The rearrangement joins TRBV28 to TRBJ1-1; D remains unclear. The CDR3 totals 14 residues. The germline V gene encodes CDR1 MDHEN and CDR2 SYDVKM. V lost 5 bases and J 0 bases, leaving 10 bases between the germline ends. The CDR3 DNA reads TGTGCCAGCAGTGATACCGGGGTGAACACTGAAGCTTTCTTT. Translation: CASSDTGVNTEAFF.

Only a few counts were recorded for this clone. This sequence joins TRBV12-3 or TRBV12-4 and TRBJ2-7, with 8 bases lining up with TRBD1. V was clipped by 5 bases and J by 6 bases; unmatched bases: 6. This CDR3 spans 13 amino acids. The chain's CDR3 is CASSPGTGGEQYF. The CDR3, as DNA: TGTGCCAGCAGTCCCGGGACAGGCGGCGAGCAGTACTTC.

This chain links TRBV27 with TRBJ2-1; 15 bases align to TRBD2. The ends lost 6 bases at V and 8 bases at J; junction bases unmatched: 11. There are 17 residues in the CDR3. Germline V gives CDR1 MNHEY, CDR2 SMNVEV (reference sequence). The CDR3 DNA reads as TGTGCCAGCAGATCAGCAGGCGGACTAGCGGGAGGGTATGAGCAGTTCTTC. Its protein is CASRSAGGLAGGYEQFF.

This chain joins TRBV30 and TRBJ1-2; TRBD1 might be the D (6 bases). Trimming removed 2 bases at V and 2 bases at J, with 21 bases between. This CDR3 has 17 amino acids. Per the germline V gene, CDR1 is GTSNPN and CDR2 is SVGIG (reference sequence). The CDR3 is CAWSLENVGTINYGYTF. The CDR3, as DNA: TGTGCCTGGAGTCTAGAGAACGTCGGGACAATAAACTATGGCTACACCTTC.

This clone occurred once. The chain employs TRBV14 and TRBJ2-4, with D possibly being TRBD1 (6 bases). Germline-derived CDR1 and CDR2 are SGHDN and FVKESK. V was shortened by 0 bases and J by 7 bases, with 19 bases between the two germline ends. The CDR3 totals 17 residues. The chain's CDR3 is CASSQDVGHGMGNIQYF. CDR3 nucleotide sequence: TGTGCCAGCAGCCAAGACGTGGGACACGGAATGGGGAACATTCAGTACTTC.

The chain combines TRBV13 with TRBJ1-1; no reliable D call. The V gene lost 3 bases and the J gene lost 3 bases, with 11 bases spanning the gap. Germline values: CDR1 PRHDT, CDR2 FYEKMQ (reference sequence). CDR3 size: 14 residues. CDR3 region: CASSLSREDTEAFF. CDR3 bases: TGTGCCAGCAGCTTGTCAAGGGAGGACACTGAAGCTTTCTTT.

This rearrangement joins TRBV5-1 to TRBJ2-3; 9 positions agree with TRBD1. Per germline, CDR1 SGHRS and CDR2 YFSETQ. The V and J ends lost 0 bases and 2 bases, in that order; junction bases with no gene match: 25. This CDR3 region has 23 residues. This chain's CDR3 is CASSLDHGQTPTGQGDITDTQYF. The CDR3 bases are TGCGCCAGCAGCTTGGATCACGGGCAAACCCCAACGGGACAGGGAGACATCACAGATACGCAGTATTTT.

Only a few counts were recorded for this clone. As DNA, the CDR3 is TGTGCCAGCAGTCCCTTAGGGGGGGAGGTCTACGAGCAGTACTTC. It encodes CASSPLGGEVYEQYF. V usage is TRBV28 and J usage is TRBJ2-7, with a weak D call TRBD2 (7 bases). Trimming left V 5 bases short and J 3 bases short, with 17 bases between. Looked up from germline, CDR1 is MDHEN and CDR2 is SYDVKM. The CDR3 has 15 residues. Together with reference TRBV28 and TRBJ2-7, the CDR3 gives the full variable domain: DVKVTQSSRYLVKRTGEKVFLECVQDMDHENMFWYRQDPGLGLRLIYFSYDVKMKEKGDIPEGYSVSREKKERFSLILESASTNQTSMYLCASSPLGGEVYEQYFGPGTRLTVT.

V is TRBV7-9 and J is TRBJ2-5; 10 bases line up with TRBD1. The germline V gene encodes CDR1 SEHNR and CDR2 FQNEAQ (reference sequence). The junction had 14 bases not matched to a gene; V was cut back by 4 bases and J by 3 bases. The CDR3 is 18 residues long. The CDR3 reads CASSSTPGQGTREETQYF. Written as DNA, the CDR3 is TGTGCCAGCAGCTCCACCCCGGGACAGGGGACCCGCGAAGAGACCCAGTACTTC.

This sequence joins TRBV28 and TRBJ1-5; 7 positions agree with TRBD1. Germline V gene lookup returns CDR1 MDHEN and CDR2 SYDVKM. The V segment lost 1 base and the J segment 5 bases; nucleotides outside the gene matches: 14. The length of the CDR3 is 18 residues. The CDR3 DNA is TGTGCCAGCAGTTTATTCACCCTCAACAGGGGTCGGCATCAGCCCCAGCATTTT. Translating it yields CASSLFTLNRGRHQPQHF. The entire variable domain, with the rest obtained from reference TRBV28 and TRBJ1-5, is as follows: DVKVTQSSRYLVKRTGEKVFLECVQDMDHENMFWYRQDPGLGLRLIYFSYDVKMKEKGDIPEGYSVSREKKERFSLILESASTNQTSMYLCASSLFTLNRGRHQPQHFGDGTRLSIL.

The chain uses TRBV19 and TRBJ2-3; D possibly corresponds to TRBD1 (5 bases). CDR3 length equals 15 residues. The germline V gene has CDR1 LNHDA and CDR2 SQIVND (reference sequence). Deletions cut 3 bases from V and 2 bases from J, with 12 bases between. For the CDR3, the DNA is TGTGCCAGTAGTATCCAGGGTCTGCTCACAGATACGCAGTATTTT. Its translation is CASSIQGLLTDTQYF.

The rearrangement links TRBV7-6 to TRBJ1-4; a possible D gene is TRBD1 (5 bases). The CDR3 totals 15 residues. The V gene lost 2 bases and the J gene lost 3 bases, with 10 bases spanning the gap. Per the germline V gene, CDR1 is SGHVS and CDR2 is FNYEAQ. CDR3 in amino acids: CASSLTDTSNEKLFF. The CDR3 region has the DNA TGTGCCAGCAGCTTAACGGACACATCTAATGAAAAACTGTTTTTT.

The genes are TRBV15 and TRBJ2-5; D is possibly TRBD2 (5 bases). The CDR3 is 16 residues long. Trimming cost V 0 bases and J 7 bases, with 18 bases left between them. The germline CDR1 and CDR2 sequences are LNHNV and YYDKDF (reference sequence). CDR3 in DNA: TGTGCCACCAGCAGAGATCAGTCAGCGAACGAGGGGACCCAGTACTTC. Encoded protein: CATSRDQSANEGTQYF.

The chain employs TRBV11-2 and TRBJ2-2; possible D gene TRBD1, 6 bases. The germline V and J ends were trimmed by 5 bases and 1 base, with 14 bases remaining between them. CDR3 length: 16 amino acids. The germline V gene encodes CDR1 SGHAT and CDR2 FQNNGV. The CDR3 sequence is CASSQFTQGNTGELFF. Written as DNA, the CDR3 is TGTGCCAGCAGCCAGTTTACACAGGGGAACACCGGGGAGCTGTTTTTT.

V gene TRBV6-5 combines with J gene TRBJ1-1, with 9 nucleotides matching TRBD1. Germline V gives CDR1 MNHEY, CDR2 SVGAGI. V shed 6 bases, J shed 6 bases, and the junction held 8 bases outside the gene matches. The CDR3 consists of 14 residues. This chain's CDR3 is CASRTGDRGAEAFF. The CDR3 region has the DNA TGTGCCAGCAGAACCGGAGACAGGGGGGCTGAAGCTTTCTTT.

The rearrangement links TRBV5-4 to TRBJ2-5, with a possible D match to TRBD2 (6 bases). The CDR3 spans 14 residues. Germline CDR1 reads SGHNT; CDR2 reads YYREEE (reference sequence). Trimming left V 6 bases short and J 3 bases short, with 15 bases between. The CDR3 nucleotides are TGTGCCAGCACCCGGGACTTACAAGAAGAGACCCAGTACTTC. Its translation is CASTRDLQEETQYF.

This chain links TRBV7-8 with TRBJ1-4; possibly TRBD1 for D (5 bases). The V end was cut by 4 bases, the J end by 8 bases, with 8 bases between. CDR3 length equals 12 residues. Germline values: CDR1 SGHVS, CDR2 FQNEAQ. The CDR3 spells CASSYGGEKLFF. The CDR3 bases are TGTGCCAGCAGCTACGGGGGGGAAAAACTGTTTTTT.

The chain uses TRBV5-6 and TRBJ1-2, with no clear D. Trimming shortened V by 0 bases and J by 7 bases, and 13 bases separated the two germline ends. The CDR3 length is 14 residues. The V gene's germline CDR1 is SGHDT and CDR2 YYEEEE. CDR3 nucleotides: TGTGCCAGCAGCTTGGCGGGGAGCTCGTCTGGCTACACCTTC. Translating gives CASSLAGSSSGYTF.

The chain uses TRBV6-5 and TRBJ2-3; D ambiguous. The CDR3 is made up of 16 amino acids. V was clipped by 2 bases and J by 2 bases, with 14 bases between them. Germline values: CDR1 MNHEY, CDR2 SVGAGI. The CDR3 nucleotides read TGTGCCAGCAGTTACGGTCGCCGGTCGGTCACAGATACGCAGTATTTT. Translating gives CASSYGRRSVTDTQYF.

CDR3 loop: CASSQGGSGRPPDTQYF. CDR3 nucleotide sequence: TGCGCCAGCAGCCAAGGAGGTAGCGGGAGGCCCCCAGATACGCAGTATTTT. The chain employs TRBV4-1 and TRBJ2-3; TRBD2 aligns across 10 bases. This CDR3 has 17 residues. With 1 base clipped from V and 4 bases from J, the junction kept 8 bases outside the gene matches. CDR1 and CDR2 from the germline V gene are MGHRA and YSYEKL.

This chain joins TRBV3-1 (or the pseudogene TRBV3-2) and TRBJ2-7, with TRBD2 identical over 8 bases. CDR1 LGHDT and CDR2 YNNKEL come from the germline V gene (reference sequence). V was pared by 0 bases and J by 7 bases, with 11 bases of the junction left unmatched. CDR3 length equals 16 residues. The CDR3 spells CASSQEVASGSREQYF. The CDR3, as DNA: TGTGCCAGCAGCCAAGAGGTCGCTAGCGGGTCGCGGGAGCAGTACTTC.

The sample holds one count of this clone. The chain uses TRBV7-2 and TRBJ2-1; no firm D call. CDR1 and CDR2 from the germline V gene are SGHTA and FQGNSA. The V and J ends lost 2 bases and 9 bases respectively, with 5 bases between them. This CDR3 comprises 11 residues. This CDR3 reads CASSLIGEQFF. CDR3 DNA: TGTGCCAGCAGCTTAATCGGTGAGCAGTTCTTC.

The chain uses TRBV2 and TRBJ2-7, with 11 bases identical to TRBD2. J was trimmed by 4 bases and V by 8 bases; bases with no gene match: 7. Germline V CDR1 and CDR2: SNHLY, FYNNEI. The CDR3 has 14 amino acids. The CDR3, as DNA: TGTGCCAGCGTCGGGAGACTAGCGGGGTACGAGCAGTACTTC. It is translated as CASVGRLAGYEQYF.

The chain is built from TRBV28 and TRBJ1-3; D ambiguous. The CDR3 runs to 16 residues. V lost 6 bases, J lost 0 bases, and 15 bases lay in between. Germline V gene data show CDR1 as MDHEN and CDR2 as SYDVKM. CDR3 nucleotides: TGTGCCAGCAGCCCTCCGACTTTTTTCTCTGGAAACACCATATATTTT. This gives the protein CASSPPTFFSGNTIYF. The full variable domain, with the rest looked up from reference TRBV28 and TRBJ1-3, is DVKVTQSSRYLVKRTGEKVFLECVQDMDHENMFWYRQDPGLGLRLIYFSYDVKMKEKGDIPEGYSVSREKKERFSLILESASTNQTSMYLCASSPPTFFSGNTIYFGEGSWLTVV.

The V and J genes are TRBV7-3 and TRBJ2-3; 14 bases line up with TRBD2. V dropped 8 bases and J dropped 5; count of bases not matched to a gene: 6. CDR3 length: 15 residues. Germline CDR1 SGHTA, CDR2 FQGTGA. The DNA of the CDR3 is TGTGCCAGCGGACTAGCGGGAGGCGGTGGAGATACGCAGTATTTT. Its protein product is CASGLAGGGGDTQYF.